This TCR beta chain was sequenced during a study of T cells in Graves' hyperthyroidism and ophthalmopathy (dated by TCRdb to the late 2010s). With respect to the entire study: Peripheral blood samples were taken at initial diagnosis, before any treatment was given. Whether ophthalmopathy could be predicted prospectively was tested in an independent validation cohort made up of approximately 19 hyperthyroidism patients plus 17 patients who later progressed to ophthalmopathy. According to the paper, TCR Vbeta CDR3 sequencing was carried out on 135 peripheral blood samples, which came from fewer than 50 ophthalmopathy, under 80 hyperthyroidism and around 17 progressor patients. To identify TCR V-J signatures that set the groups apart, the researchers used a discovery cohort of more than 95 patients, made up of some 41 with Graves' ophthalmopathy and about 60 with stable Graves' hyperthyroidism. Following sampling, methimazole starting at 30 mg daily was given to hyperthyroidism patients, and high-dose intravenous methylprednisolone was given to ophthalmopathy patients. In addition, the study compared T-cell repertoires in thyroid tissue and in blood from about 6 Graves' hyperthyroidism patients. The roughly 94 discovery patients were randomly split 7:3 into training and test sets. Overall study results and their limits: Blood samples also contained most of the expanded thyroid clonotypes (frequency above 0.001), which suggests that blood repertoires may reflect thyroid immune responses. Sample size was not statistically predetermined, and blinding of investigators to group allocation was not performed. In validation, the model predicted progression to ophthalmopathy with approximately 71% sensitivity and roughly 72% specificity, a median of around 6.6 months before onset. Ophthalmopathy was separated from stable hyperthyroidism by a 13 V-J signature model, with 85% to 90% sensitivity and 81% to 83% specificity obtained in cross-validation and 80%/75% obtained in testing.

According to the germline V gene, CDR1 reads ENHRY and CDR2 reads SYGVKD. Trimming costs V 8 bases and J 3 bases, and their ends lie 19 bases apart. Spanning cysteine to phenylalanine, the CDR3 consists of 15 amino acids. Here the CDR3 DNA is all that survives: 45 bases in frame from base 1. This clonotype was seen a handful of times. There is no known antigen for this receptor. Base qualities are not provided; no much larger clone lies one nucleotide away. TCR beta CDR3 regions were amplified from RNA transcripts. For the first round of RT-PCR on the TCR CDR3, the HTBI primer set was used together with the Qiagen OneStep RT-PCR kit. The libraries were constructed in a second round of multiplex PCR and then size-selected and purified. The libraries were sequenced on an Illumina HiSeq2000 using paired-end 100 bp reads. For the original study's pipeline: SOAPnuke was used to process the raw data, removing reads that contained adapters or uncalled bases, had a mean Phred below 15, or lacked an exact match to the constant primer or identifier. High-quality paired reads were merged with COPE v1.2.5, and unique nucleotide sequences were defined as clonotypes. MiTCR v1.1 was used to align the clonotypes against IMGT TRBV, TRBD and TRBJ reference segments. The analysis was restricted to V-J combinations with a frequency above 0.0001, which together covered roughly 99% of the repertoires. The TCS score was defined as the ratio of F50 (clonal expansion) to E x V (chaos), calculated using BLOSUM62-based TCRdist between CDR3 peptides within each V-J. Welch's t-statistics and random forest reduced roughly 540 V-J features to fewer than 15, which were used in a naive Bayes classifier (R e1071). Using fastp trimming at Q25 and MiXCR clonotype assembly, TCRdb reanalyzed the public sequencing data and kept in-frame beta chains. Here each entry gathers all rows of one CDR3 protein and keeps the most common genes and DNA. The V and J calls here are based on TCRdb, not the publication. The sample table shows around 350,000 distinct CDR3 sequences, and about 15% are seen once. The ten most abundant clones make up under 25% of the sample.

Ophthalmopathy patients had moderately to severely active disease, with a Clinical Activity Score of 3 or more, a NOSPECS grade of 4 or more, and a disease duration of less than 3 months. Any patient with an uncontrolled infection, another autoimmune disease, pregnancy or lactation was excluded. Diagnoses relied on clinical symptoms, serum thyroxine and TRAb, thyroid ultrasound and orbital computed tomography. Ficoll-Paque density gradient centrifugation was used to isolate PBMCs from around 10 ml of fresh peripheral blood. Total RNA was extracted using Trizol reagent, and RNA quality was assessed on an Agilent 2100 Bioanalyzer.

The sample consisted of blood. The sequence is built from TRBV10-3 and TRBJ1-1; a tentative D call is TRBD1 (5 bases match). This TCR came from an older woman with Graves' ophthalmopathy. The sequenced DNA: TGTGCCATCCATTTTAGGGGAAGGATGGACACTGAAGCTTTCTTT. Its translation is CAIHFRGRMDTEAFF.